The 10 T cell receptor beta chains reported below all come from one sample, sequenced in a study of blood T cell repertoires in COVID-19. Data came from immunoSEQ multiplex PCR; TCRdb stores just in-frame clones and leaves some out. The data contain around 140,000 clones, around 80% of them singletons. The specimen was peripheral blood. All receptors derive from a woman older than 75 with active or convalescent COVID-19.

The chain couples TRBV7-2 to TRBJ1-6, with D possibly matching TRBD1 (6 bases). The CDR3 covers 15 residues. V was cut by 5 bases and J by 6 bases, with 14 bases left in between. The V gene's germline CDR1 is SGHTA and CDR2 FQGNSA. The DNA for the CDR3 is TGTGCCAGCAGCCCCCGGACAGATATTAATTCACCCCTCCACTTT. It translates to CASSPRTDINSPLHF.

The CDR3 loop reads CATSRDRDRVRGQYF. DNA for the CDR3: TGTGCCACCAGCAGAGATCGGGACAGGGTTCGTGGGCAGTACTTC. The rearrangement links TRBV15 to TRBJ2-7; TRBD1 aligns across 9 bases. With V trimmed by 0 bases and J by 9 bases, 9 bases remained unmatched. This CDR3 spans 15 amino acids. The V gene's germline CDR1 is LNHNV and CDR2 YYDKDF (reference sequence).

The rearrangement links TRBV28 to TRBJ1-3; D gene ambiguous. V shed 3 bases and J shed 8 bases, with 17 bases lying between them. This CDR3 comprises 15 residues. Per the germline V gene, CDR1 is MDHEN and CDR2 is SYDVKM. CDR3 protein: CASSLDPFPGYTIYF. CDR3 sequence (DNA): TGTGCCAGCAGTTTGGATCCCTTCCCAGGTTACACCATATATTTT. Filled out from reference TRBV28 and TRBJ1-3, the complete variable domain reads DVKVTQSSRYLVKRTGEKVFLECVQDMDHENMFWYRQDPGLGLRLIYFSYDVKMKEKGDIPEGYSVSREKKERFSLILESASTNQTSMYLCASSLDPFPGYTIYFGEGSWLTVV.

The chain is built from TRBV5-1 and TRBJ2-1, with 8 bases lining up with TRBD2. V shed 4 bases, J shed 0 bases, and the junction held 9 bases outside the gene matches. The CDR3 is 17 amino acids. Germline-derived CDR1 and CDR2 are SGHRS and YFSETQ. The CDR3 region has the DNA TGCGCCAGCAGCCTCCTATCAGGGACTAGCTCCTACAATGAGCAGTTCTTC. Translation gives CASSLLSGTSSYNEQFF.

CDR3 coding DNA: TGTGCCAGCAGCTTACGGAGGGGGCCGGGGGAAAAACTGTTTTTT. Residues: CASSLRRGPGEKLFF. The rearrangement joins TRBV7-2 to TRBJ1-4; 7 nucleotides match TRBD1. Germline V gives CDR1 SGHTA, CDR2 FQGNSA. The CDR3 spans 15 residues. J was trimmed by 8 bases and V by 2 bases; bases with no gene match: 8.

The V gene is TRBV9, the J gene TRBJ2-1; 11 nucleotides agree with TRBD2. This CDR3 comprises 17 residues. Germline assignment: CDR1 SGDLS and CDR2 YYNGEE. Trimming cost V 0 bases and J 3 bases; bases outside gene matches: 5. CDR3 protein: CASSVDPLAGGYNEQFF. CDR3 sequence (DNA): TGTGCCAGCAGCGTAGATCCCCTAGCGGGGGGCTACAATGAGCAGTTCTTC.

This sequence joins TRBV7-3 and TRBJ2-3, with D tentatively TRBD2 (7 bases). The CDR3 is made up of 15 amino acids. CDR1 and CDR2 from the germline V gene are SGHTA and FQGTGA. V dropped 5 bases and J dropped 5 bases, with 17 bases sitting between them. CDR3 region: CASSPGGRRGDTQYF. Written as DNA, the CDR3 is TGTGCCAGCAGCCCCGGGGGGCGGAGGGGAGATACGCAGTATTTT.

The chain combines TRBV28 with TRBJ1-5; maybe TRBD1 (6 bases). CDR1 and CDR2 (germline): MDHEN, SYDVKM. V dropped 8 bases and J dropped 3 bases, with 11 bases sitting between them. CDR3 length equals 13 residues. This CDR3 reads CASCRDNNQPQHF. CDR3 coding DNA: TGTGCCAGCTGCCGGGACAACAATCAGCCCCAGCATTTT.

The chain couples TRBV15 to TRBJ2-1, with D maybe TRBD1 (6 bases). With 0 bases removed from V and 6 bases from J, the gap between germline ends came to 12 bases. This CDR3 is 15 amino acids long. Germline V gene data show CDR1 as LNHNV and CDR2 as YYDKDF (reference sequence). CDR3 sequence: CATSRDRAGVNEQFF. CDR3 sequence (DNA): TGTGCCACCAGCAGAGACCGCGCAGGGGTCAATGAGCAGTTCTTC. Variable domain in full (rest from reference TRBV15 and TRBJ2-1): DAMVIQNPRYQVTQFGKPVTLSCSQTLNHNVMYWYQQKSSQAPKLLFHYYDKDFNNEADTPDNFQSRRPNTSFCFLDIRSPGLGDTAMYLCATSRDRAGVNEQFFGPGTRLTVL.

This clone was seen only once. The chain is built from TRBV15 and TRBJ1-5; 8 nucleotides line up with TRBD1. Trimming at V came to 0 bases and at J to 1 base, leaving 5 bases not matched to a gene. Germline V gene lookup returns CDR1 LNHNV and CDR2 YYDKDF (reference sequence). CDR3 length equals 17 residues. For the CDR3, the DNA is TGTGCCACCAGCAGAGATGTTAGGACAGGGAGCAATCAGCCCCAGCATTTT. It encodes CATSRDVRTGSNQPQHF. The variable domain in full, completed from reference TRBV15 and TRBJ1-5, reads DAMVIQNPRYQVTQFGKPVTLSCSQTLNHNVMYWYQQKSSQAPKLLFHYYDKDFNNEADTPDNFQSRRPNTSFCFLDIRSPGLGDTAMYLCATSRDVRTGSNQPQHFGDGTRLSIL.